Sequencing of this T cell receptor (beta chain) was carried out in a study of blood T cell repertoires in COVID-19. The CDR3 sequence is 14 residues long. Clones were read by immunoSEQ multiplex PCR, and TCRdb kept only the in-frame ones, dropping some. The sample yields 200,000 to 300,000 clones, nearly 85% seen once. The sequencing input was peripheral blood. This chain uses TRBV12-2 with TRBJ2-5; TRBD2 reflects the table's D call only, with no check against the DNA. TRBV12-2 is flagged as a pseudogene. The receptor comes from a human donor in a cohort sampled during active COVID-19. CDR3 sequence: CASRTRLVLETQYF. The DNA for the CDR3 is TGTGCAAGTCGCACGCGGCTAGTCTTGGAGACCCAGTACTTC.